The T cell receptor beta chain under discussion was sequenced for a study of regulatory T cells in long-lasting Graves disease. Germline-derived CDR1 and CDR2 are SGDLS and YYNGEE. V shed 3 bases and J shed 3 bases, with 26 bases lying between them. The CDR3 extends over 19 amino acids. This clonotype was picked up many times. The antigen remains undetermined. The study's findings and limits: Persistent disease favored TRBV28, TRBJ1-2 and TRBJ2-5.

Time point noted: newly diagnosed GD, antithyroid drugs for less than 3 months. From PBMCs, RNA was extracted and then used to make the TCR library. With iRepertoire HTBI primers and Arm-PCR of CDR3 regions, TCR beta libraries were built. In TCRdb, the multiplex PCR reads were re-called with MiXCR into one record per CDR3 protein. The sample holds about 540,000 distinct CDR3 sequences; approximately 13% are singletons and the top ten take roughly a tenth. These records were also assigned to another study, of T cells in Graves' hyperthyroidism and ophthalmopathy.

The chain has TRBV9 and TRBJ2-3; the D gene could be TRBD1 or TRBD2 (5 bases each). The source is a man aged 30-40 years with Graves disease. Sample: peripheral blood mononuclear cells (PBMCs), taken at new diagnosis, from a patient treated with antithyroid drugs. The CDR3 here is CASSDPRTPRDGRTDTQYF. CDR3 in DNA: TGTGCCAGCAGCGACCCCCGGACTCCAAGGGACGGGCGGACAGATACGCAGTATTTT.